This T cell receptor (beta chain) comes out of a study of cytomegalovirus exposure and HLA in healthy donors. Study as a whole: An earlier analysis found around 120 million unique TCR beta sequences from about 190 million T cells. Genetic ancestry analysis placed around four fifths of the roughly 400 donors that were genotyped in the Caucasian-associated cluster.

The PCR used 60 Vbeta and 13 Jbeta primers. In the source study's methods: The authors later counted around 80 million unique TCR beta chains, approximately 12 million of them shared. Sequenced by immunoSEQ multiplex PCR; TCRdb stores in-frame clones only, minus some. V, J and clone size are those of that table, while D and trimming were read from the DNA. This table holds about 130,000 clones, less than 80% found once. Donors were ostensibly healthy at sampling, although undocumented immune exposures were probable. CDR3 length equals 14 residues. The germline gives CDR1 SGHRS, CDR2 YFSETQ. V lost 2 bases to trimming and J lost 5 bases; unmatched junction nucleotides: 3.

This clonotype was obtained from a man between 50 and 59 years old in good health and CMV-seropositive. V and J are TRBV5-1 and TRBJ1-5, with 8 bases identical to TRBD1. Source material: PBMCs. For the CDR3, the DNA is TGCGCCAGCAGCTTACAGGGGGAGGATCAGCCCCAGCATTTT. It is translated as CASSLQGEDQPQHF. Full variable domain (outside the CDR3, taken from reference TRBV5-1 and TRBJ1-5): KAGVTQTPRYLIKTRGQQVTLSCSPISGHRSVSWYQQTPGQGLQFLFEYFSETQRNKGNFPGRFSGRQFSNSRSEMNVSTLELGDSALYLCASSLQGEDQPQHFGDGTRLSIL.